Below, 14 T cell receptor beta chains from the same sample are listed, as sequenced in a study of blood T cell repertoires in COVID-19. TCRdb's copy holds only in-frame clones and misses some; the assay was immunoSEQ multiplex PCR. Counted here are a few hundred thousand clones, roughly nine tenths occurring once; the ten biggest clones make up approximately 3.1%. The sequenced material came from PBMCs or T cells enriched from blood (not recorded which). The receptors were gathered from a woman in her 50s in a cohort exposed to, infected with or recovered from COVID-19 (not recorded which).

The CDR3 sequence is CATTGVVATEAFF. The CDR3 region has the DNA TGTGCCACCACAGGGGTTGTGGCCACTGAAGCTTTCTTT. The chain is built from TRBV10-3 and TRBJ1-1; 7 bases agree with TRBD1. The CDR3 is 13 amino acids. V lost 10 bases to trimming and J lost 4 bases; unmatched junction nucleotides: 9. Germline CDR1 is ENHRY and CDR2 is SYGVKD.

The rearrangement joins TRBV19 to TRBJ1-1; D is uncertain. Germline V gene data show CDR1 as LNHDA and CDR2 as SQIVND (reference sequence). This CDR3 has 13 amino acids. V lost 8 bases and J 0 bases, leaving 10 bases between the germline ends. The CDR3, as DNA: TGTGCCAGTTCTGACACCCTGAACACTGAAGCTTTCTTT. Protein: CASSDTLNTEAFF.

The chain joins TRBV6-5 to TRBJ1-2; 7 bases agree with TRBD1. Germline V gene data show CDR1 as MNHEY and CDR2 as SVGAGI. There are 14 residues in the CDR3. With 7 bases clipped from V and 4 bases from J, the junction kept 9 bases outside the gene matches. The CDR3 loop reads CASTSGQLSYGYTF. For the CDR3, the DNA is TGTGCCAGCACCTCGGGACAGCTTTCCTATGGCTACACCTTC.

The chain employs TRBV5-4 and TRBJ1-1, with D possibly matching TRBD1 (5 bases). The CDR3 totals 17 residues. Looked up from germline, CDR1 is SGHNT and CDR2 is YYREEE (reference sequence). Trimming removed 0 bases from V and 0 bases from J, with 15 bases in between. This CDR3 reads CASSLGSGQTLNTEAFF. In nucleotides, the CDR3 is TGTGCCAGCAGCTTGGGGTCAGGGCAGACCTTGAACACTGAAGCTTTCTTT.

The CDR3 is CASRNRHRPHRSSYNSPLHF. CDR3 DNA: TGTGCCAGCCGAAACCGTCACAGGCCCCATAGGAGCTCCTATAATTCACCCCTCCACTTT. The V call is TRBV7-3, the J call TRBJ1-6, with D perhaps TRBD1 (5 bases). CDR3 length equals 20 residues. Germline CDR1 reads SGHTA; CDR2 reads FQGTGA. V was pared by 8 bases and J by 0 bases, with 26 bases between.

The chain's CDR3 is CASRAGTAGYGYTF. For the CDR3, the DNA is TGTGCCAGCAGGGCTGGGACAGCCGGGTATGGCTACACCTTC. The gene calls are TRBV9 and TRBJ1-2; the match to TRBD1 covers 7 bases. Losses at the gene ends were 5 bases for V and 5 bases for J; bases not matched to a gene: 9. The CDR3 is 14 residues long. CDR1 SGDLS and CDR2 YYNGEE come from the germline V gene. Filled out from reference TRBV9 and TRBJ1-2, the complete variable domain reads DSGVTQTPKHLITATGQRVTLRCSPRSGDLSVYWYQQSLDQGLQFLIQYYNGEERAKGNILERFSAQQFPDLHSELNLSSLELGDSALYFCASRAGTAGYGYTFGSGTRLTVV.

The V and J genes are TRBV7-3 and TRBJ2-1; D may be TRBD2 (5 bases). Trimming took off 5 bases at V and 7 bases at J, with 12 bases between the two ends. The germline gives CDR1 SGHTA, CDR2 FQGTGA. The CDR3 is 13 residues long. The CDR3 coding sequence is TGTGCCAGCAGCCCCCCCCCGGGGAATGAGCAGTTCTTC. It translates to CASSPPPGNEQFF. The full variable domain, completed using reference TRBV7-3 and TRBJ2-1, is GAGVSQTPSNKVTEKGKYVELRCDPISGHTALYWYRQSLGQGPEFLIYFQGTGAADDSGLPNDRFFAVRPEGSVSTLKIQRTERGDSAVYLCASSPPPGNEQFFGPGTRLTVL.

V and J are TRBV9 and TRBJ2-5; 9 nucleotides align to TRBD2. This CDR3 region has 17 residues. CDR1 and CDR2 from the germline V gene are SGDLS and YYNGEE. V was pared by 0 bases and J by 5 bases, with 11 bases of the junction left unmatched. The CDR3 DNA reads TGTGCCAGCAGCGTAGTAGGTGGCGGGGGGGCCTATGAGACCCAGTACTTC. Encoded protein: CASSVVGGGGAYETQYF. Using reference TRBV9 and TRBJ2-5 for the parts outside the CDR3, the full variable domain is DSGVTQTPKHLITATGQRVTLRCSPRSGDLSVYWYQQSLDQGLQFLIQYYNGEERAKGNILERFSAQQFPDLHSELNLSSLELGDSALYFCASSVVGGGGAYETQYFGPGTRLLVL.

The J gene is TRBJ1-4, the V gene TRBV27; 12 positions match TRBD1. V was pared by 6 bases and J by 8 bases, with 7 bases of the junction left unmatched. From germline, CDR1 is MNHEY and CDR2 SMNVEV (reference sequence). CDR3 length: 15 amino acids. CDR3 sequence (DNA): TGTGCCAGCAGCCCCGGGACAGGGGGCAAAGAAAAACTGTTTTTT. As protein: CASSPGTGGKEKLFF.

A few counts support this clone. This rearrangement joins TRBV19 to TRBJ1-6, with D possibly TRBD1 on 5 matching bases. In germline, CDR1 is LNHDA, CDR2 SQIVND (reference sequence). V gave up 4 bases and J gave up 7 bases, with 17 bases separating them. This CDR3 region has 16 residues. Written as DNA, the CDR3 is TGTGCCAGTAGTACCTTTAAGGGACTCTACAATTCACCCCTCCACTTT. Protein: CASSTFKGLYNSPLHF.

This chain uses TRBV18 with TRBJ1-6; no clear D gene. CDR3 size: 13 residues. Trimming took 2 bases from V and 14 from J, leaving 13 bases between them. CDR1 and CDR2 from the germline V gene are KGHSH and LQKENI. The CDR3 DNA is TGTGCCAGCTCACCAAATAGCCTCACGGCCCTCCACTTT. Encoded protein: CASSPNSLTALHF.

The chain employs TRBV3-1 (or the pseudogene TRBV3-2) and TRBJ2-3, with unresolved D. CDR3 size: 13 residues. V was cut by 3 bases and J by 6 bases, with 10 bases left in between. Germline values: CDR1 LGHDT, CDR2 YNNKEL (reference sequence). CDR3 nucleotide sequence: TGTGCCAGCAGCCACTTAGACTCGGATACGCAGTATTTT. Protein sequence: CASSHLDSDTQYF.

The CDR3 nucleotides read TGCAGCGTTATGACAGGGATCAACACTGAAGCTTTCTTT. Protein product: CSVMTGINTEAFF. The rearrangement joins TRBV29-1 to TRBJ1-1, with TRBD1 matching over 7 bases. Germline CDR1 SQVTM, CDR2 ANQGSEA. This CDR3 contains 13 residues. Unmatched junction bases numbered 5, after V lost 5 bases and J lost 2 bases.

V gene TRBV5-1 combines with J gene TRBJ1-1; no clear D. CDR3 length: 14 residues. In germline, CDR1 is SGHRS, CDR2 YFSETQ. Trimming took off 2 bases at V and 0 bases at J, with 8 bases between the two ends. The CDR3 sequence is CASSFEFLNTEAFF. In DNA, the CDR3 is TGCGCCAGCAGCTTTGAGTTCTTGAACACTGAAGCTTTCTTT.